A selection of T cell receptor beta chains follows, all from one sample in a study of vaccination effects on CD4 cells after COVID-19. The antigens for these receptors are not known. Generated by immunoSEQ multiplex PCR, the TCRdb table keeps only in-frame clones and is missing some. The sample shows nearly 45,000 clones, roughly 72% of them seen only once. Sample: CD4+ T cells from PBMCs cultured without peptide, taken after COVID-19 vaccination. Receptors originate from a human donor who received a COVID-19 vaccine. CDR3s include the opening cysteine and the closing phenylalanine or tryptophan. The D gene is left open where the match is weak. Not every row has a clone size; where given, it reads once, few, many or a size class.

-	TRBD1	TRBV5-1	TRBJ1-2	CASSPGQGGYGYTF	TGCGCCAGCAGCCCAGGACAGGGAGGATATGGCTACACCTTC
many	TRBD2	TRBV6-5	TRBJ2-5	CATKSGGAQETQYF	TGTGCCACCAAAAGCGGGGGGGCACAAGAGACCCAGTACTTC
once	-	TRBV5-4	TRBJ2-3	CASSSATVYTDTQYF	TGTGCCAGCAGCAGTGCGACAGTTTACACAGATACGCAGTATTTT
-	TRBD1	TRBV10-3	TRBJ1-2	CAISPTGDYGYTF	TGTGCCATCAGTCCTACAGGGGACTATGGCTACACCTTC
-	TRBD1	TRBV19	TRBJ1-6	CASTSQDRLYSPLHF	TGTGCCAGCACCAGCCAGGACAGGCTCTATTCACCCCTCCACTTT
-	-	TRBV5-1	TRBJ1-1	CASGEAPGSAEAFF	TGCGCCAGCGGGGAGGCACCAGGTTCGGCTGAAGCTTTCTTT
-	-	TRBV6-5	TRBJ1-1	CASLGTEAFF	TGTGCCAGCCTGGGCACTGAAGCTTTCTTT
once	TRBD2	TRBV5-1	TRBJ2-5	CASSHASGQETQYF	TGCGCCAGCAGCCACGCTAGCGGGCAAGAGACCCAGTACTTC
-	-	TRBV11-3	TRBJ2-6	CASSTPGANVLTF	TGTGCCAGCAGCACCCCTGGGGCCAACGTCCTGACTTTC
-	-	TRBV5-1	TRBJ1-6	CASSRAGDNSPLHF	TGCGCCAGCAGCCGGGCAGGAGATAATTCACCCCTCCACTTT
-	TRBD2	TRBV10-1	TRBJ2-1	CASSSTSGSVEQFF	TGCGCCAGCAGTTCGACTAGCGGGAGCGTTGAGCAGTTCTTC
-	-	TRBV12-3/TRBV12-4	TRBJ2-5	CASSLYLGETQYF	TGTGCCAGCAGTTTATATCTGGGGGAGACCCAGTACTTC
-	TRBD1	TRBV5-1	TRBJ1-1	CASSAGQMNTEAFF	TGCGCCAGCAGCGCGGGACAGATGAACACTGAAGCTTTCTTT
few	TRBD1	TRBV4-1	TRBJ1-2	CASSRDGTANYGYTF	TGCGCCAGCAGCCGGGACGGGACAGCTAACTATGGCTACACCTTC
-	-	TRBV5-1	TRBJ1-2	CASSTGTERYTF	TGCGCCAGCAGTACTGGTACGGAACGCTACACCTTC
few	-	TRBV11-3	TRBJ2-3	CASSLGRGTDTQYF	TGTGCCAGCAGCTTAGGACGTGGCACAGATACGCAGTATTTT
once	-	TRBV5-5	TRBJ1-5	CASSLVGAGGQPQHF	TGTGCCAGCAGCTTGGTCGGGGCGGGTGGTCAGCCCCAGCATTTT
-	-	TRBV3-1/TRBV3-2	TRBJ1-6	CASSQDVRTYNSPLHF	TGTGCCAGCAGCCAAGATGTCCGGACCTATAATTCACCCCTCCACTTT
few	-	TRBV18	TRBJ2-3	CASSLDGGTDTQYF	TGTGCCAGCTCATTGGACGGAGGCACAGATACGCAGTATTTT
-	-	TRBV3-1/TRBV3-2	TRBJ2-1	CASSQGWYGEFF	TGTGCCAGCAGCCAAGGGTGGTACGGGGAGTTCTTC
-	TRBD1	TRBV5-1	TRBJ2-1	CASSPGQGVNEQFF	TGCGCCAGCAGCCCGGGACAGGGTGTGAATGAGCAGTTCTTC
-	-	TRBV21-1	TRBJ1-2	CASSEGNREGCGYTF	TGTGCCAGCAGCGAAGGGAATCGGGAGGGATGTGGCTACACCTTC
-	-	TRBV3-1/TRBV3-2	TRBJ2-1	CASSQDWGDDSGWQFF	TGTGCCAGCAGCCAAGATTGGGGAGACGACAGTGGATGGCAGTTCTTC
-	-	TRBV30	TRBJ1-2	CAWSVSAYGYTF	TGTGCCTGGAGTGTTAGCGCCTATGGCTACACCTTC
-	-	TRBV7-8	TRBJ1-2	CASSGGTPGYTF	TGTGCCAGCAGCGGCGGGACACCCGGCTACACCTTC
-	-	TRBV12-2	TRBJ1-1	CASRPRTGVKNTEAFF	TGTGCAAGTCGCCCAAGGACAGGGGTGAAGAACACTGAAGCTTTCTTT
few	-	TRBV3-1/TRBV3-2	TRBJ2-2	CASSYYNTAGTGELFF	TGTGCCAGCAGCTATTATAATACGGCGGGCACCGGGGAGCTGTTTTTT
few	-	TRBV3-1/TRBV3-2	TRBJ1-2	CASSQDSDPNGYTF	TGTGCCAGCAGCCAAGATAGCGACCCCAATGGCTACACCTTC
-	-	TRBV6-6	TRBJ2-4	CASRETGRAKNIQYF	TGTGCCAGCAGGGAAACCGGACGAGCCAAAAACATTCAGTACTTC
-	TRBD2	TRBV6-2/TRBV6-3	TRBJ2-3	CASSLLAGPTDTQYF	TGTGCCAGCAGTTTGTTAGCGGGGCCCACAGATACGCAGTATTTT
once	-	TRBV5-1	TRBJ2-5	CASSSGVSETQYF	TGCGCCAGCAGCTCGGGGGTATCGGAGACCCAGTACTTC
-	TRBD2	TRBV5-1	TRBJ2-1	CASSGGLAGGRDEQFF	TGCGCCAGCAGCGGCGGACTAGCGGGGGGGCGCGATGAGCAGTTCTTC